This T cell receptor beta chain comes out of a study of cytomegalovirus exposure and HLA in healthy donors. Study observations and caveats: The authors judged a highly shared variant cluster likely a sequencing artifact. Rare TCR sequences predominated, though certain public TCRs were found in many donors.

Note on this clone: Its antigen remains unidentified.

The PCR had 60 Vbeta and 13 Jbeta primers. The data were produced by immunoSEQ multiplex PCR, yet TCRdb's version contains in-frame clones alone and is incomplete. Of approximately 180,000 clones listed, roughly 78% are singletons. This CDR3 is built from 13 residues. CDR1 and CDR2 from the germline V gene are SQVTM and ANQGSEA. V lost 7 bases and J 1 base, leaving 13 bases between the germline ends. The V call is TRBV29-1, the J call TRBJ1-1; maybe TRBD1 (6 bases). Material: PBMCs. This receptor was identified in a woman between 50 and 59 years old in good health and CMV-seropositive. CDR3 protein: CSGGGLSNTEAFF. In nucleotides, the CDR3 is TGCAGCGGGGGGGGCCTGTCGAACACTGAAGCTTTCTTT.